Following are 17 T cell receptor beta chains from one sample sequenced in a study of blood T cell repertoires in COVID-19. TCRdb's copy holds only in-frame clones and misses some; the assay was immunoSEQ multiplex PCR. Among some 31,000 clones, over 90% were seen once, and the ten largest hold approximately 11%. Sequencing was done on a sample of peripheral blood. The receptors stem from a human donor in a cohort sampled during active COVID-19.

The chain carries TRBV9 and TRBJ2-1; D gene ambiguous. The V end lost 2 bases, the J end lost 4 bases, and 7 bases lay between the germline ends. Germline loops: CDR1 SGDLS, CDR2 YYNGEE. The CDR3 is 13 amino acids. The CDR3 protein is CASSVTSYNEQFF. The CDR3 DNA reads as TGTGCCAGCAGCGTCACGAGTTACAATGAGCAGTTCTTC.

The CDR3 nucleotides read TGTGCCAGCAACTACGGACTAGCGGGAGTAGGCACCGGGGAGCTGTTTTTT. It specifies CASNYGLAGVGTGELFF. J is TRBJ2-2 and V is TRBV7-9; TRBD2 agrees at 13 bases. Germline values: CDR1 SEHNR, CDR2 FQNEAQ (reference sequence). The trim removed 7 bases at V and 4 bases at J, leaving 9 bases unmatched. CDR3 size: 17 residues.

This clone was recorded only once. The rearrangement links TRBV7-2 to TRBJ2-5; D may be TRBD2 (6 bases). The V gene's germline CDR1 is SGHTA and CDR2 FQGNSA. There are 14 residues in the CDR3. The V end was cut by 5 bases, the J end by 4 bases, with 14 bases between. The CDR3 nucleotides read TGTGCCAGCAGCCCCCCCGCGGGAAGAGAGACCCAGTACTTC. Its translation: CASSPPAGRETQYF. The whole variable domain, remainder taken from reference TRBV7-2 and TRBJ2-5, is GAGVSQSPSNKVTEKGKDVELRCDPISGHTALYWYRQSLGQGLEFLIYFQGNSAPDKSGLPSDRFSAERTGGSVSTLTIQRTQQEDSAVYLCASSPPAGRETQYFGPGTRLLVL.

In this sample, this clone turned up once. The chain employs TRBV11-3 and TRBJ2-1; TRBD1 matches 12 bases. V gave up 4 bases and J gave up 8 bases; unmatched junction bases: 6. This CDR3 has 15 residues. Germline CDR1 reads SGHNT; CDR2 reads YENEEA. The CDR3 sequence is CASSSRDRGHHEQFF. CDR3 nucleotides: TGTGCCAGCAGCTCCCGGGACAGGGGGCACCATGAGCAGTTCTTC.

This clone has only a few counts. This chain uses TRBV27 with TRBJ1-6; 10 bases are shared with TRBD1. The CDR3 is made up of 15 amino acids. Germline V gives CDR1 MNHEY, CDR2 SMNVEV (reference sequence). V gave up 6 bases and J gave up 7 bases; unmatched junction bases: 6. CDR3 in DNA: TGTGCCAGCAGAACGACAGGGGGCCTCAATTCACCCCTCCACTTT. Encoded protein: CASRTTGGLNSPLHF.

The chain recombines TRBV12-3 or TRBV12-4 with TRBJ1-1; 8 bases match TRBD1. The J segment lost 9 bases and the V segment lost 5 bases, leaving 5 bases of the junction unmatched. CDR3 length: 12 amino acids. The DNA of the CDR3 is TGTGCCAGCAGTGTCGGACAGGGTAAAGCTTTCTTT. It encodes CASSVGQGKAFF.

The CDR3 region is CASSREGGFDTEAFF. DNA of the CDR3: TGTGCCAGCAGCCGGGAGGGGGGTTTCGACACTGAAGCTTTCTTT. The chain is built from TRBV4-2 and TRBJ1-1; a weak D match, TRBD1 (6 bases). CDR1 is LGHNA and CDR2 is YNFKEQ in the germline V gene. Trimming left V 4 bases short and J 3 bases short, with 15 bases between. This CDR3 is 15 amino acids long.

V gene TRBV6-6 combines with J gene TRBJ2-3; 8 positions agree with TRBD2. The CDR3 loop spans 16 amino acids. Germline V lookup: CDR1 MNHNY, CDR2 SVGAGI (reference sequence). The V gene end was trimmed by 2 bases and the J gene end by 5 bases; junction bases not matched to a gene: 9. CDR3 nucleotide sequence: TGTGCCAGCAGTTACGGACCGGGAGGGCGGGGAGATACGCAGTATTTT. It yields the protein CASSYGPGGRGDTQYF.

V usage is TRBV18 and J usage is TRBJ1-2, with a tentative D call TRBD1 (6 bases). Germline V gene sequence: CDR1 KGHSH, CDR2 LQKENI. CDR3 length: 13 amino acids. The V and J ends lost 4 bases and 3 bases respectively, with 9 bases between them. The CDR3 protein is CASSRDTYYGYTF. The CDR3 DNA reads TGTGCCAGCTCACGGGACACCTACTATGGCTACACCTTC.

This chain links TRBV19 with TRBJ2-2; D is perhaps TRBD1 (6 bases). From germline, CDR1 is LNHDA and CDR2 SQIVND (reference sequence). This CDR3 is 16 amino acids long. Deletions cut 6 bases from V and 1 base from J, with 15 bases between. The CDR3 loop is CASSANRELNTGELFF. DNA of the CDR3: TGTGCCAGTAGCGCGAACAGGGAATTGAACACCGGGGAGCTGTTTTTT.

V is TRBV2 and J is TRBJ2-3; D is uncertain. The V end was cut by 8 bases, the J end by 0 bases, with 12 bases between. The CDR3 covers 14 residues. Germline values: CDR1 SNHLY, CDR2 FYNNEI. As DNA, the CDR3 is TGTGCCAGCGTGAAGACTGTAAGCACAGATACGCAGTATTTT. It specifies CASVKTVSTDTQYF. Drawing the rest from reference TRBV2 and TRBJ2-3, the complete variable domain is EPEVTQTPSHQVTQMGQEVILRCVPISNHLYFYWYRQILGQKVEFLVSFYNNEISEKSEIFDDQFSVERPDGSNFTLKIRSTKLEDSAMYFCASVKTVSTDTQYFGPGTRLTVL.

This rearrangement joins TRBV4-1 to TRBJ1-1; D not resolved. Germline lookup yields CDR1 MGHRA and CDR2 YSYEKL. Trimming took off 0 bases at V and 6 bases at J, with 8 bases between the two ends. There are 13 residues in the CDR3. The CDR3 bases are TGCGCCAGCAGCCAAGACGGAGGTGCTGAAGCTTTCTTT. It is translated as CASSQDGGAEAFF.

The V and J genes are TRBV11-2 and TRBJ1-1; D remains unclear. Trimming shortened V by 0 bases and J by 6 bases, and 14 bases separated the two germline ends. CDR3 length equals 15 residues. CDR1 is SGHAT and CDR2 is FQNNGV in the germline V gene. The CDR3 loop is CASSLERRVVAEAFF. The CDR3 DNA reads TGTGCCAGCAGCTTAGAACGACGGGTAGTTGCTGAAGCTTTCTTT. Full variable domain (remainder filled in from reference TRBV11-2 and TRBJ1-1): EAGVAQSPRYKIIEKRQSVAFWCNPISGHATLYWYQQILGQGPKLLIQFQNNGVVDDSQLPKDRFSAERLKGVDSTLKIQPAKLEDSAVYLCASSLERRVVAEAFFGQGTRLTVV.

This sequence joins TRBV7-9 and TRBJ1-2; D is ambiguous. The V end was cut by 4 bases, the J end by 7 bases, with 19 bases between. This CDR3 contains 15 residues. Germline V lookup: CDR1 SEHNR, CDR2 FQNEAQ (reference sequence). CDR3 region: CASSSYTNGERGYTF. CDR3 coding DNA: TGTGCCAGCAGCTCTTACACCAACGGGGAGCGTGGCTACACCTTC.

Details on this clone: The sample carries other DNA sequences with the same CDR3. The chain has TRBV18 and TRBJ1-5, with 7 bases lining up with TRBD1. CDR3 length equals 15 residues. The germline CDR1 and CDR2 sequences are KGHSH and LQKENI. The trim removed 3 bases at V and 5 bases at J, leaving 7 bases unmatched. The CDR3 coding sequence is TGTGCCAGCTCACCGAGAACAGGGGCGGATCAGCCCCAGCATTTT. It is translated as CASSPRTGADQPQHF.

The chain is built from TRBV5-1 and TRBJ2-3; maybe TRBD1 (5 bases). The CDR3 runs to 15 residues. V was trimmed by 3 bases and J by 1 base, leaving 12 bases between them. Per germline, CDR1 SGHRS and CDR2 YFSETQ. CDR3 nucleotide sequence: TGCGCCAGCAGCTCCACTGGGGCGGGCACAGATACGCAGTATTTT. Its protein product is CASSSTGAGTDTQYF.

The J gene is TRBJ2-1, the V gene TRBV4-1; 7 bases are shared with TRBD1. Germline loops: CDR1 MGHRA, CDR2 YSYEKL. This CDR3 has 15 residues. The V segment lost 0 bases and the J segment 7 bases; nucleotides outside the gene matches: 6. CDR3 nucleotides: TGCGCCAGCAGCCAAGATGTACAGGGGAGAAATGAGCAGTTCTTC. Its protein product is CASSQDVQGRNEQFF.